This T cell receptor beta chain derives from a study of blood T cell repertoires in COVID-19. Study-wide background: Sites in the United States, Italy and Spain provided acute and convalescent COVID-19 samples.

This table comes from immunoSEQ multiplex PCR, and its TCRdb copy is limited to in-frame clones, with some not included. Among more than 200,000 clones listed, about 85% were seen once. This CDR3 has 15 residues. V gave up 1 base and J gave up 1 base; unmatched junction bases: 4. Per the germline V gene, CDR1 is LNHDA and CDR2 is SQIVND (reference sequence). Sequenced sample: peripheral blood. The clonotype comes from a woman of 80 years or more with acute or convalescent COVID-19. This chain connects TRBV19 to TRBJ2-7, with TRBD1 matching 7 bases. The chain's CDR3 is CASSIGTGDSYEQYF. The CDR3 DNA reads TGTGCCAGTAGTATAGGGACAGGAGATTCCTACGAGCAGTACTTC.